This T cell receptor (beta chain) was sequenced for a study of vaccination and CD4 T cells after COVID-19. Study-level background: Participants received two doses of either BNT162b2 or mRNA-1273 vaccine. The study drew post-COVID samples a median roughly 110 days after diagnosis (range 35 to 161). Cells received overlapping spike peptides from SARS-CoV-2, HCoV-NL63, HCoV-OC43 and HCoV-229E as stimulation.

Treatment indicated: roughly nine-day PBMC culture with coronavirus spike peptide pools or control peptides (ViraFEST assay). The Oncomine TCR Beta short-read assay was applied to DNA of cultured CD4+ T cells. TCRdb analysed the PCR reads with MiXCR anew, one entry per CDR3 protein. The sample has more than 9,000 distinct CDR3 sequences; just over 60% are singletons. A remark on this clonotype: The antigen is undetermined.

Trimming at V came to 4 bases and at J to 4 bases, leaving 7 bases not matched to a gene. This CDR3 has 15 residues. CDR1 is SGHAT and CDR2 is FQNNGV in the germline V gene. The chain couples TRBV11-2 to TRBJ1-2, with 9 bases matching TRBD1. The sample consisted of CD4+ T cells from blood, cultured in vitro. This TCR was recovered from a human donor who had recovered from COVID-19. The CDR3 region has the DNA TGTGCCAGCAGCTCCTACAGGGGGCTCGGCTATGGCTACACCTTC. Protein product: CASSSYRGLGYGYTF. Complete variable domain (other parts from reference TRBV11-2 and TRBJ1-2): EAGVAQSPRYKIIEKRQSVAFWCNPISGHATLYWYQQILGQGPKLLIQFQNNGVVDDSQLPKDRFSAERLKGVDSTLKIQPAKLEDSAVYLCASSSYRGLGYGYTFGSGTRLTVV.